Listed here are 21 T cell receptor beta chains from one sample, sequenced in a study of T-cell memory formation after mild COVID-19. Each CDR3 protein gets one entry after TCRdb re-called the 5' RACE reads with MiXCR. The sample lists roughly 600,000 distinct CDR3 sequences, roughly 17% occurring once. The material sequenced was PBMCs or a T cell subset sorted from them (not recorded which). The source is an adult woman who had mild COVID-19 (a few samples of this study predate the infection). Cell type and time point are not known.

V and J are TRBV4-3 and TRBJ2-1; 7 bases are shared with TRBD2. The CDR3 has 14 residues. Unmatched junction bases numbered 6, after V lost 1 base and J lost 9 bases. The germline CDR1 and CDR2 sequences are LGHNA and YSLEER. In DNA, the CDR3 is TGCGCCAGCAGCCAAGCTAGCGGTGATCCTGAGCAGTTCTTC. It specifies CASSQASGDPEQFF.

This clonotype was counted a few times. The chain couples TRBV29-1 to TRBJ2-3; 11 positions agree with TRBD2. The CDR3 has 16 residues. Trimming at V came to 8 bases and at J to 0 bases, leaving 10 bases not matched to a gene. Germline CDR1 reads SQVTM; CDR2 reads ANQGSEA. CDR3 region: CSSSPTSGGSTDTQYF. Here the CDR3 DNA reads TGCAGCTCCAGTCCTACTAGCGGGGGAAGCACAGATACGCAGTATTTT.

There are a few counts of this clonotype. The CDR3, as DNA: TGTGCCAGCAGCCATTCCAGGGGGGTTGGGCCCAACAATGAGCAGTTCTTC. As protein: CASSHSRGVGPNNEQFF. The V call is TRBV9, the J call TRBJ2-1; D perhaps matches TRBD1 (7 bases). V lost 4 bases to trimming and J lost 5 bases, with 22 bases between them. The CDR3 is 17 amino acids. In germline, CDR1 is SGDLS, CDR2 YYNGEE. Supplemented by reference TRBV9 and TRBJ2-1, the full variable domain reads DSGVTQTPKHLITATGQRVTLRCSPRSGDLSVYWYQQSLDQGLQFLIQYYNGEERAKGNILERFSAQQFPDLHSELNLSSLELGDSALYFCASSHSRGVGPNNEQFFGPGTRLTVL.

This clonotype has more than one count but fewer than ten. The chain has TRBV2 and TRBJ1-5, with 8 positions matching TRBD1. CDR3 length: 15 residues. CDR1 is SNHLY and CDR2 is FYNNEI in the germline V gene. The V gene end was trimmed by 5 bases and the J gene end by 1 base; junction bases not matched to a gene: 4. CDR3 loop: CASSRQGNSNQPQHF. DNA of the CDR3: TGTGCCAGCAGTAGACAGGGGAACAGCAATCAGCCCCAGCATTTT.

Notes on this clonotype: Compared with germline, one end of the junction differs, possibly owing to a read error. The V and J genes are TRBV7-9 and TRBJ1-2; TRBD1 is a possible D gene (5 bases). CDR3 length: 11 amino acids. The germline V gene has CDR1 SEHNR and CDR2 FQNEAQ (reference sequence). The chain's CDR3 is CASSLAAGLAF. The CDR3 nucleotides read TGTGCCAGCAGCTTAGCGGCAGGGCTGGCCTTC. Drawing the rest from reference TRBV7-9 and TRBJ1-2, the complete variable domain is DTGVSQNPRHKITKRGQNVTFRCDPISEHNRLYWYRQTLGQGPEFLTYFQNEAQLEKSRLLSDRFSAERPKGSFSTLEIQRTEQGDSAMYLCASSLAAGLAFGSGTRLTVV.

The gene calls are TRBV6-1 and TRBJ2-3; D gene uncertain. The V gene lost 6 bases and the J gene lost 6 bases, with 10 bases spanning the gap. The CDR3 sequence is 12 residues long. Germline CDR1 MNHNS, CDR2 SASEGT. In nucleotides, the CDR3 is TGTGCCAGCAGGAAACCTGGGGATACGCAGTATTTT. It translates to CASRKPGDTQYF.

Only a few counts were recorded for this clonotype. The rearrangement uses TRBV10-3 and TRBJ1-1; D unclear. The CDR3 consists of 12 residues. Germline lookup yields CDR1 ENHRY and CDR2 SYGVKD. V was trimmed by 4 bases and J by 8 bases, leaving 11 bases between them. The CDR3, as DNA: TGTGCCATCAGTGTGGCTGGTTTGGAAGCTTTCTTT. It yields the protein CAISVAGLEAFF.

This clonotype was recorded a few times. CDR3 DNA sequence: TGTGCCAGCAGCCCGCGCCGGACTAGCGGGGGGAGGTACAATGAGCAGTTCTTC. As protein: CASSPRRTSGGRYNEQFF. J is TRBJ2-1 and V is TRBV7-6; 14 nucleotides line up with TRBD2. CDR1 is SGHVS, CDR2 FNYEAQ, per germline. V shed 5 bases and J 4 bases; nucleotides not matched to a gene: 10. This CDR3 region has 18 residues.

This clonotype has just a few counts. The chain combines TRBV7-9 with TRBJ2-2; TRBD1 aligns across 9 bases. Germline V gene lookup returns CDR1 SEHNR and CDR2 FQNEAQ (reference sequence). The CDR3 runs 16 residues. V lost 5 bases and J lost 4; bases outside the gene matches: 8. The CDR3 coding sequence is TGTGCCAGCAGCCTCACAGGGGGCGTGGGCACCGGGGAGCTGTTTTTT. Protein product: CASSLTGGVGTGELFF.

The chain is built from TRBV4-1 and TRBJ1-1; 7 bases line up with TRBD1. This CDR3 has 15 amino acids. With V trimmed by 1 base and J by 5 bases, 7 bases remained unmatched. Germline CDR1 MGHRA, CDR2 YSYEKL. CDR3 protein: CASSQGGTALTEAFF. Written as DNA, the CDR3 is TGCGCCAGCAGCCAAGGCGGGACAGCGCTAACTGAAGCTTTCTTT.

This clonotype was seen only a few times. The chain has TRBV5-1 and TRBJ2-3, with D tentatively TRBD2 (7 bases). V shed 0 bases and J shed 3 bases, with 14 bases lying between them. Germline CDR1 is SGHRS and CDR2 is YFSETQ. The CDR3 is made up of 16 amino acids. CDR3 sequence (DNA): TGCGCCAGCAGCTTGGAAGGGGGGGCCCGGACAGATACGCAGTATTTT. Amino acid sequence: CASSLEGGARTDTQYF.

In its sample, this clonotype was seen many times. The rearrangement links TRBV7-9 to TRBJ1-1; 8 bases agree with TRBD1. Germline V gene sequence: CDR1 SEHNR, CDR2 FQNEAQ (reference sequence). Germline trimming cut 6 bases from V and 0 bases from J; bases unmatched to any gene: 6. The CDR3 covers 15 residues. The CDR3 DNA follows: TGTGCCAGCAGGGGAACGGACAGGGTGAACACTGAAGCTTTCTTT. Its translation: CASRGTDRVNTEAFF.

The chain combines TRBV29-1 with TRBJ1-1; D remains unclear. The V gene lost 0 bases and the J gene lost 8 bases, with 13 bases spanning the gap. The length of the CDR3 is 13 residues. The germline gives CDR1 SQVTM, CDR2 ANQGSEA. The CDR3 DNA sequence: TGCAGCGTTGAAGAGTCAGGTGGGGTGGAAGCTTTCTTT. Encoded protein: CSVEESGGVEAFF.

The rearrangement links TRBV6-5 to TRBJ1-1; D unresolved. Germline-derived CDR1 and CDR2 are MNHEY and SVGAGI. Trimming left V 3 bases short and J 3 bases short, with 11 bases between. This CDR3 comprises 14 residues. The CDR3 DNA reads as TGTGCCAGCAGTTATCGGCGGCCTTACACTGAAGCTTTCTTT. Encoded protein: CASSYRRPYTEAFF.

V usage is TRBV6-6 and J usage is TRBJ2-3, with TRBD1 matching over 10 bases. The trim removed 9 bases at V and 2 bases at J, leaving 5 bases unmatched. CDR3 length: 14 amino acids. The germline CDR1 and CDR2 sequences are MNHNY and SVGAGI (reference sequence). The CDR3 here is CAREDRGYTDTQYF. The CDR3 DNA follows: TGTGCCAGGGAGGACAGGGGGTACACAGATACGCAGTATTTT.

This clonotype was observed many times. CDR3 sequence reads: CASSLRGTQYF. CDR3 coding DNA: TGTGCCAGCAGTTTGAGGGGAACGCAGTATTTT. This chain links TRBV12-3 or TRBV12-4 with TRBJ2-3; D is perhaps TRBD1 or TRBD2 (5 bases each). Trimming shortened V by 3 bases and J by 9 bases, and 7 bases separated the two germline ends. This CDR3 contains 11 residues.

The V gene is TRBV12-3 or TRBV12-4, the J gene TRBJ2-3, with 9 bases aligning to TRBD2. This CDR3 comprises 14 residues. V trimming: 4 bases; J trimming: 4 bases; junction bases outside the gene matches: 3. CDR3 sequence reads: CASSWGGRADTQYF. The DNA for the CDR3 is TGTGCCAGCAGTTGGGGCGGGAGGGCAGATACGCAGTATTTT.

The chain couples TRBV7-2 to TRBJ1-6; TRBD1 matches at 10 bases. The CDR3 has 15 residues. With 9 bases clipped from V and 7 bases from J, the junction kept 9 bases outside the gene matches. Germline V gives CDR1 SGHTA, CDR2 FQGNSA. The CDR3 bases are TGTGCCAGTCTTGATTGGACAGGGGGGAATTCACCCCTCCACTTT. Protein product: CASLDWTGGNSPLHF.

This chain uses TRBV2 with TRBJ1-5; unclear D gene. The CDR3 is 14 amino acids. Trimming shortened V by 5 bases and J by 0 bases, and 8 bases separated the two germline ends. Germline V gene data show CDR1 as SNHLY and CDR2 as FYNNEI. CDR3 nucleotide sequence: TGTGCCAGCAGTCAGATACTTAGCAATCAGCCCCAGCATTTT. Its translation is CASSQILSNQPQHF.

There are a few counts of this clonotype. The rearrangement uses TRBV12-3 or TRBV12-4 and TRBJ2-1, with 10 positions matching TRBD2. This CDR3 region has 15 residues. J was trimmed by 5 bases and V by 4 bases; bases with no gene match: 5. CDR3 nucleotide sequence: TGTGCCAGCAGTTCCAGCGGGGGGGATCACAATGAGCAGTTCTTC. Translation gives CASSSSGGDHNEQFF.

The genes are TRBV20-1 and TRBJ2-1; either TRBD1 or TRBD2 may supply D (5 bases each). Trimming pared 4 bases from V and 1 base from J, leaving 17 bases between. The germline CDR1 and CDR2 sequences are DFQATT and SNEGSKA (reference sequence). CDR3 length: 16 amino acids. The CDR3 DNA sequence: TGCAGTGCTAAAGCCCCGGGGCTTCAATCCTACAATGAGCAGTTCTTC. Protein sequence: CSAKAPGLQSYNEQFF.